These T cell receptor beta chains were read from a single sample in a study of shared clonotypes between healthy human individuals. Measured with immunoSEQ multiplex PCR; TCRdb has only the in-frame clones, and not every one. The sample holds millions of clones; around nine tenths are singletons and the top ten take more than 0.12%. Sequencing input: naive CD4+ T cells sorted from blood. The receptors derive from a man aged 18 to 30 in good health. Each CDR3 is given with its conserved first and last residue. D genes are given only for firm matches. Some rows mark clone size as missing; the rest say once, few, many or name a class of expanded clone.

J gene | clone size | V gene | D gene | CDR3 DNA | CDR3 protein
TRBJ1-6 | few | TRBV18 | TRBD1 | TGTGCCAGCTCACCAAGGACAGGGGATAATTCACCCCTCCACTTT | CASSPRTGDNSPLHF
TRBJ2-7 | - | TRBV5-1 | - | TGCGCCAGCAGCATAGACAAGACCACCTACGAGCAGTACTTC | CASSIDKTTYEQYF
TRBJ1-1 | - | TRBV5-6 | - | TGTGCCAGCAGCTTGGCTGGTAGGAGGAACACTGAAGCTTTCTTT | CASSLAGRRNTEAFF
TRBJ1-1 | few | TRBV5-4 | - | TGTGCCAGCAGCCCCCCAGGGATTAACACTGAAGCTTTCTTT | CASSPPGINTEAFF
TRBJ2-2 | - | TRBV7-2 | TRBD2 | TGTGCCAGCAGCAGAATCAAGGCTAGCGGGCTGAACACCGGGGAGCTGTTTTTT | CASSRIKASGLNTGELFF
TRBJ1-1 | few | TRBV29-1 | TRBD1 | TGCAGCGCTAGACAGGGGGCAGGCACTGAAGCTTTCTTT | CSARQGAGTEAFF
TRBJ2-7 | - | TRBV11-2 | TRBD2 | TGTGCCAGCAGCTTAAGTAGCGGGAGTCCATACGAGCAGTACTTC | CASSLSSGSPYEQYF
TRBJ2-7 | - | TRBV10-3 | TRBD2 | TGTGCCATCAGGGGGCTAGCGGAGTCCTACGAGCAGTACTTC | CAIRGLAESYEQYF
TRBJ1-5 | - | TRBV6-1 | - | TGTGCCAGCACTGAAGCCAATCAGCCCCAGCATTTT | CASTEANQPQHF
TRBJ2-3 | - | TRBV19 | - | TGTGCCAGTAAGGACTGGAAACGCACAGATACGCAGTATTTT | CASKDWKRTDTQYF